The 24 T cell receptor beta chains below all came from one sample that was sequenced in a study of OX40 agonist ivuxolimab in advanced cancers. Sequencing used immunoSEQ multiplex PCR; TCRdb keeps in-frame clones, though not all of them. The sample contains about 6,100 clones, under 80% of which appear only once. Sequenced material: CD4+ or CD8+ T cells sorted from blood, taken in a trial of the OX40 agonist ivuxolimab. The origin of the receptors is an adult with an advanced solid tumor such as melanoma, head and neck, liver or kidney cancer.

This clone showed up just once. The V and J genes are TRBV7-2 and TRBJ2-7, with 7 bases fitting TRBD2. Germline CDR1 is SGHTA and CDR2 is FQGNSA. Losses at the gene ends were 0 bases for V and 4 bases for J; bases not matched to a gene: 3. This CDR3 has 14 amino acids. The CDR3 here is CASSLAGGQYEQYF. The CDR3 DNA sequence: TGTGCCAGCAGCTTAGCGGGAGGGCAATACGAGCAGTACTTC.

The chain has TRBV11-3 and TRBJ2-3, with 7 bases identical to TRBD2. Unmatched junction bases numbered 0, after V lost 4 bases and J lost 5 bases. Germline V CDR1 and CDR2: SGHNT, YENEEA. CDR3 length equals 12 residues. The CDR3 loop reads CASSSGGDTQYF. The CDR3 coding sequence is TGTGCCAGCAGCTCGGGGGGAGATACGCAGTATTTT.

This clone is termed medium-sized. The chain is built from TRBV10-2 and TRBJ2-7; a possible D gene is TRBD2 (5 bases). Trimming removed 6 bases from V and 4 bases from J, with 13 bases in between. Germline-derived CDR1 and CDR2 are WSHSY and SAAADI. The CDR3 spans 13 residues. In DNA form, the CDR3 reads TGCGCCAGCAGAGACTGGGAGTCTTACGAGCAGTACTTC. This sequence encodes CASRDWESYEQYF.

The V and J genes are TRBV4-3 and TRBJ1-3; 7 positions agree with TRBD1. This CDR3 spans 16 amino acids. Losses at the gene ends were 3 bases for V and 0 bases for J; bases not matched to a gene: 5. Germline CDR1 LGHNA, CDR2 YSLEER. The CDR3 DNA reads as TGCGCCAGCAGCCACGGAGGGACAGACTCTGGAAACACCATATATTTT. This sequence encodes CASSHGGTDSGNTIYF.

The chain recombines TRBV27 with TRBJ1-2, with 8 bases matching TRBD1. Looked up from germline, CDR1 is MNHEY and CDR2 is SMNVEV (reference sequence). V was clipped by 2 bases and J by 6 bases; unmatched bases: 11. CDR3 length equals 16 residues. In DNA, the CDR3 is TGTGCCAGCAGTTTAGACAGGGGCGGGCTACAAGATGGCTACACCTTC. This encodes CASSLDRGGLQDGYTF.

V usage is TRBV6-5 and J usage is TRBJ2-1, with 7 bases matching TRBD2. There are 15 residues in the CDR3. In germline, CDR1 is MNHEY, CDR2 SVGAGI. The J segment lost 4 bases and the V segment lost 4 bases, leaving 7 bases of the junction unmatched. The CDR3 nucleotides are TGTGCCAGCAGTTCTCCGGGGCGGGGGTACAATGAGCAGTTCTTC. It translates to CASSSPGRGYNEQFF.

The chain carries TRBV16 and TRBJ1-3; a possible D gene is TRBD1 (6 bases). The germline V gene encodes CDR1 KGHSY and CDR2 FQNENV. Trimming took 4 bases from V and 0 from J, leaving 10 bases between them. This CDR3 has 15 residues. The CDR3 reads CASSRQDSSGNTIYF. In DNA, the CDR3 is TGTGCCAGCAGCCGACAGGATAGCTCTGGAAACACCATATATTTT.

This chain joins TRBV9 and TRBJ2-5; TRBD2 is a possible D gene (7 bases). The CDR3 is 16 amino acids. The germline CDR1 and CDR2 sequences are SGDLS and YYNGEE. Trimming shortened V by 2 bases and J by 2 bases, and 16 bases separated the two germline ends. Here the CDR3 DNA reads TGTGCCAGCAGCGTTCCCAGAGGGGGGGGGCAAGAGACCCAGTACTTC. This codes for CASSVPRGGGQETQYF.

This clone was seen only a few times. V and J are TRBV19 and TRBJ2-1; possibly TRBD2 for D (6 bases). V was cut by 9 bases and J by 0 bases, with 12 bases left in between. This CDR3 is built from 14 residues. Germline CDR1 reads LNHDA; CDR2 reads SQIVND (reference sequence). The CDR3 sequence is CASDTGDSYNEQFF. The CDR3 nucleotides are TGTGCCAGCGATACGGGGGACTCCTACAATGAGCAGTTCTTC.

Written as DNA, the CDR3 is TGCGCCAGCAGCTTGGGTCCCCAGGGGGCCTACAATGAGCAGTTCTTC. Its protein product is CASSLGPQGAYNEQFF. V gene TRBV5-1 combines with J gene TRBJ2-1; 7 bases match TRBD1. Germline V CDR1 and CDR2: SGHRS, YFSETQ. Germline trimming cut 0 bases from V and 2 bases from J; bases unmatched to any gene: 5. This CDR3 has 16 amino acids.

The chain uses TRBV28 and TRBJ2-7; 8 positions agree with TRBD2. Germline values: CDR1 MDHEN, CDR2 SYDVKM. V trimming: 5 bases; J trimming: 3 bases; junction bases outside the gene matches: 12. This CDR3 is built from 16 residues. The CDR3 region has the DNA TGTGCCAGCAGTCCCCCGGGGGGGGGTACCGGCTACGAGCAGTACTTC. This codes for CASSPPGGGTGYEQYF. Looking up the rest from reference TRBV28 and TRBJ2-7 gives the full variable domain: DVKVTQSSRYLVKRTGEKVFLECVQDMDHENMFWYRQDPGLGLRLIYFSYDVKMKEKGDIPEGYSVSREKKERFSLILESASTNQTSMYLCASSPPGGGTGYEQYFGPGTRLTVT.

The chain has TRBV7-9 and TRBJ2-7; possible D gene TRBD1, 6 bases. The germline V gene has CDR1 SEHNR and CDR2 FQNEAQ (reference sequence). Trimming took 2 bases from V and 4 from J, leaving 12 bases between them. This CDR3 region has 14 residues. The CDR3 region has the DNA TGTGCCAGCAGCTTAACAGGGTCCATATACGAGCAGTACTTC. This encodes CASSLTGSIYEQYF.

This clone was observed a single time. This chain links TRBV21-1 with TRBJ1-3; TRBD1 was called by the table and not checked on the DNA. TRBV21-1 constitutes a pseudogene. The CDR3 covers 17 residues. The CDR3 DNA reads as TGTGCCAGCAGCGTAGGCGGCAGGGCTGTTTCTGGAAACACCATATATTTT. Translation: CASSVGGRAVSGNTIYF.

The rearrangement uses TRBV2 and TRBJ2-5; 9 bases match TRBD2. CDR3 length: 15 residues. The V gene end was trimmed by 5 bases and the J gene end by 10 bases; junction bases not matched to a gene: 14. CDR1 is SNHLY and CDR2 is FYNNEI in the germline V gene. The CDR3 protein is CASSTPKVAGVDQYF. As DNA, the CDR3 is TGTGCCAGCAGTACTCCGAAGGTAGCGGGAGTGGACCAGTACTTC.

The gene calls are TRBV4-3 and TRBJ1-6; D not certain. Germline CDR1 is LGHNA and CDR2 is YSLEER. Trimming shortened V by 0 bases and J by 10 bases, and 16 bases separated the two germline ends. The CDR3 extends over 16 amino acids. The CDR3 DNA is TGCGCCAGCAGCCAAGATTCAGCCCGACGGAACTCACCCCTCCACTTT. Protein: CASSQDSARRNSPLHF.

The V call is TRBV5-6, the J call TRBJ2-7; TRBD1 agrees at 7 bases. The CDR3 is made up of 14 amino acids. The germline V gene has CDR1 SGHDT and CDR2 YYEEEE. J lost 3 bases, V lost 6 bases, and 9 bases had no gene match. The CDR3 here is CASTLGDSIYEQYF. CDR3 in DNA: TGTGCCAGCACCCTTGGGGACAGCATCTACGAGCAGTACTTC.

The chain uses TRBV7-9 and TRBJ1-2; no clear D gene. Trimming took 1 base from V and 5 from J, leaving 11 bases between them. Germline CDR1 SEHNR, CDR2 FQNEAQ (reference sequence). The CDR3 covers 14 residues. CDR3 residues: CASSLDGVEYGYTF. CDR3 in DNA: TGTGCCAGCAGCTTAGACGGCGTAGAATATGGCTACACCTTC.

The chain has TRBV7-9 and TRBJ1-1; TRBD1 might be the D (5 bases). CDR3 length: 15 residues. Germline V gene lookup returns CDR1 SEHNR and CDR2 FQNEAQ (reference sequence). V was trimmed by 3 bases and J by 1 base, leaving 12 bases between them. The CDR3 region has the DNA TGTGCCAGCAGCTTGGTGGGCCAGGGGAACACTGAAGCTTTCTTT. It specifies CASSLVGQGNTEAFF.

V and J are TRBV7-8 and TRBJ1-1; no reliable D call. V shed 4 bases and J shed 8 bases, with 11 bases lying between them. The CDR3 spans 12 residues. The germline gives CDR1 SGHVS, CDR2 FQNEAQ. The CDR3 reads CASSSQDREAFF. The CDR3 nucleotides are TGTGCCAGCAGCTCACAAGATAGGGAAGCTTTCTTT.

This clone is medium-sized by share. The chain employs TRBV7-9 and TRBJ2-3; 8 nucleotides agree with TRBD2. Germline CDR1 SEHNR, CDR2 FQNEAQ (reference sequence). The CDR3 runs to 16 residues. J was trimmed by 2 bases and V by 6 bases; bases with no gene match: 10. Here the CDR3 DNA reads TGTGCCAGCAGTCCCGGGACTAGTCCCTTCACAGATACGCAGTATTTT. Translation: CASSPGTSPFTDTQYF.

CDR3 in amino acids: CASSRTGDGMNTEAFF. The CDR3 nucleotides are TGTGCCAGCAGCCGGACAGGGGATGGAATGAACACTGAAGCTTTCTTT. This chain uses TRBV2 with TRBJ1-1; 9 positions match TRBD1. The CDR3 runs 16 residues. Trimming removed 6 bases from V and 0 bases from J; junction bases left unmatched: 8. Germline CDR1 reads SNHLY; CDR2 reads FYNNEI.

This chain connects TRBV11-2 to TRBJ2-7; 10 nucleotides agree with TRBD1. The CDR3 totals 17 residues. Looked up from germline, CDR1 is SGHAT and CDR2 is FQNNGV. Germline trimming cut 0 bases from V and 2 bases from J; bases unmatched to any gene: 7. CDR3 in amino acids: CASSLDLGTGATYEQYF. The CDR3 DNA follows: TGTGCCAGCAGCTTAGATCTTGGGACAGGGGCTACCTACGAGCAGTACTTC.

This chain uses TRBV27 with TRBJ2-1, with TRBD2 identical over 9 bases. The CDR3 is 16 amino acids. V lost 3 bases, J lost 5 bases, and 8 bases stayed unmatched. Germline assignment: CDR1 MNHEY and CDR2 SMNVEV (reference sequence). CDR3 amino acids: CASSLGSLAGNNEQFF. The CDR3 region has the DNA TGTGCCAGCAGTTTGGGGAGCCTAGCGGGGAACAATGAGCAGTTCTTC.

V gene TRBV27 combines with J gene TRBJ2-7, with D tentatively TRBD1 or TRBD2 (6 bases each). The length of the CDR3 is 15 residues. The V gene lost 6 bases and the J gene lost 6 bases, with 21 bases spanning the gap. Germline V gene sequence: CDR1 MNHEY, CDR2 SMNVEV (reference sequence). CDR3 nucleotide sequence: TGTGCCAGCAGCCCCCCAATCTCGGGGGCCGTCGAGCAGTACTTC. This encodes CASSPPISGAVEQYF.